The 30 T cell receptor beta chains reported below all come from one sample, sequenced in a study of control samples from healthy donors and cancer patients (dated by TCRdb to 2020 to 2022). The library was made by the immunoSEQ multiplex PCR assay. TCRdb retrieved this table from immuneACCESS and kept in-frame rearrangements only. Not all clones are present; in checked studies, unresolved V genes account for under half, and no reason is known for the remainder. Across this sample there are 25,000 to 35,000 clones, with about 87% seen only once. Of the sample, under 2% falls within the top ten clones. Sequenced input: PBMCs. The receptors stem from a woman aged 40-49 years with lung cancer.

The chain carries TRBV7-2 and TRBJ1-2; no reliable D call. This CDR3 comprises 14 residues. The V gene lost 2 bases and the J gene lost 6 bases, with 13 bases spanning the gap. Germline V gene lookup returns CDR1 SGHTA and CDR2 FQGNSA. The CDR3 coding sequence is TGTGCCAGCAGCTTAATTCCAGGCAGAGATGGCTACACCTTC. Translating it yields CASSLIPGRDGYTF.

CDR3 sequence reads: CASSNRDGSPLHF. CDR3 nucleotide sequence: TGTGCCAGCAGCAACAGGGACGGTTCACCCCTCCACTTT. The genes are TRBV5-8 and TRBJ1-6; D might be TRBD1 (6 bases). V lost 4 bases and J lost 9, with 11 bases in between. Germline lookup yields CDR1 SGHTS and CDR2 YDEGEE. CDR3 length equals 13 residues.

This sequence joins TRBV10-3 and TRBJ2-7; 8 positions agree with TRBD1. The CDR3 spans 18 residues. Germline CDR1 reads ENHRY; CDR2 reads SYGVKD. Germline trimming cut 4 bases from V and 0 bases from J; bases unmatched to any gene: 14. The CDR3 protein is CAISATYSGQEYSYEQYF. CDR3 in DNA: TGTGCCATCAGTGCAACCTACTCGGGACAGGAGTACTCCTACGAGCAGTACTTC.

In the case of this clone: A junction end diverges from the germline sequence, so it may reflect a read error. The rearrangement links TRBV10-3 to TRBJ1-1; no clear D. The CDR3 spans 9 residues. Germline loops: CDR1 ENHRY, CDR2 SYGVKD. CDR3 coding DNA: TGTGCCATCGGACCGGACTTACGCTTT. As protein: CAIGPDLRF.

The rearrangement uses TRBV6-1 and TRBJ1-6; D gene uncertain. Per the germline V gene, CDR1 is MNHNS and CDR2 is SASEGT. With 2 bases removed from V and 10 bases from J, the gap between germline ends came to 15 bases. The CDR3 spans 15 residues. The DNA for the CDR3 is TGTGCCAGCAGTGAAATCCCTCATTCTCGATCACCCCTCCACTTT. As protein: CASSEIPHSRSPLHF.

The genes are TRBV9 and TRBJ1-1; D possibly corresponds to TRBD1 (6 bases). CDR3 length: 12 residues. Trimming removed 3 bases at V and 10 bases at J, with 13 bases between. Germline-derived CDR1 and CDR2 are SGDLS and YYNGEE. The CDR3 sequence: CASSAAGAGAFF. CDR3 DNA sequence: TGTGCCAGCAGCGCTGCGGGGGCCGGAGCTTTCTTT.

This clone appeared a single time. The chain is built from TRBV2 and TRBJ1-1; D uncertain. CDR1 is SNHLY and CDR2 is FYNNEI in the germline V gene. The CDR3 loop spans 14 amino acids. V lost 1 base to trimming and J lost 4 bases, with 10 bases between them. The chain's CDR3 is CASSEGPPGTEAFF. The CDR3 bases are TGTGCCAGCAGTGAAGGGCCCCCAGGCACTGAAGCTTTCTTT.

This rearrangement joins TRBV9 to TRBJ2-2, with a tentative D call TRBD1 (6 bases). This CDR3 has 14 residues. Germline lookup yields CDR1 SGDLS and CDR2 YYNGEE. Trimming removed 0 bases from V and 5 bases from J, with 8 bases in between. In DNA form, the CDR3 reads TGTGCCAGCAGCGTAGGAGGACAGACCGGGGAGCTGTTTTTT. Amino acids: CASSVGGQTGELFF. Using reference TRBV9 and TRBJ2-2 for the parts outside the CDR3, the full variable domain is DSGVTQTPKHLITATGQRVTLRCSPRSGDLSVYWYQQSLDQGLQFLIQYYNGEERAKGNILERFSAQQFPDLHSELNLSSLELGDSALYFCASSVGGQTGELFFGEGSRLTVL.

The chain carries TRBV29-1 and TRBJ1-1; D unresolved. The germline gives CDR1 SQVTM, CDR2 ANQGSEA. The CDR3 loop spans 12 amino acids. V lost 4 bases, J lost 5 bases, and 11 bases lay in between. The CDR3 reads CSVGREGTEAFF. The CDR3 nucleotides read TGCAGCGTTGGGAGGGAGGGAACTGAAGCTTTCTTT.

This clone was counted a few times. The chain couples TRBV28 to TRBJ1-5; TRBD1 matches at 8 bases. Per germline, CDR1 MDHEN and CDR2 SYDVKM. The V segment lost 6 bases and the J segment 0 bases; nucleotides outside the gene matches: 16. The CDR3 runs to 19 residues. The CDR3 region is CASSTNRGINRYSNQPQHF. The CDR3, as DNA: TGTGCCAGCAGCACTAACAGGGGGATTAACCGATATAGCAATCAGCCCCAGCATTTT.

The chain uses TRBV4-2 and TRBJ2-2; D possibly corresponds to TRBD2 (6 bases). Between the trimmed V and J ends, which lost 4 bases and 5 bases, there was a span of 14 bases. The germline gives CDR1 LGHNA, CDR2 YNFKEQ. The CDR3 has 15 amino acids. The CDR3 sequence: CASSPRRGGTGELFF. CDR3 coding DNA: TGTGCCAGCAGCCCCCGGAGGGGCGGGACCGGGGAGCTGTTTTTT.

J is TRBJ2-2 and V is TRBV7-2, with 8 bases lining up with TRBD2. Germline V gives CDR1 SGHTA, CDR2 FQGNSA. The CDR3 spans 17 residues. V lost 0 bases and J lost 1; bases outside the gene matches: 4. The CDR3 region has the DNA TGTGCCAGCAGCTTAGCGCGTCTAGCGGGGAACACCGGGGAGCTGTTTTTT. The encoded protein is CASSLARLAGNTGELFF.

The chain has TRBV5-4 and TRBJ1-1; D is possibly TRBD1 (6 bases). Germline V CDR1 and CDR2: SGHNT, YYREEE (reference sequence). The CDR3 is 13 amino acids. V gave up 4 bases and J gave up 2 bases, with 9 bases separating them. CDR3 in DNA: TGTGCCAGCAGCGTGACAGGAAACACTGAAGCTTTCTTT. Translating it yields CASSVTGNTEAFF.

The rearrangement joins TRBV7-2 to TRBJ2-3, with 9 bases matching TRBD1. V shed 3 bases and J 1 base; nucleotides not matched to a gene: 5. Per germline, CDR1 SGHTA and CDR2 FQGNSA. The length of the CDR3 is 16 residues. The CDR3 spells CASSFTGGAGTDTQYF. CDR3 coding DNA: TGTGCCAGCAGCTTCACAGGGGGCGCGGGCACAGATACGCAGTATTTT. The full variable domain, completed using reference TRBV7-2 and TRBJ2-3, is GAGVSQSPSNKVTEKGKDVELRCDPISGHTALYWYRQSLGQGLEFLIYFQGNSAPDKSGLPSDRFSAERTGGSVSTLTIQRTQQEDSAVYLCASSFTGGAGTDTQYFGPGTRLTVL.

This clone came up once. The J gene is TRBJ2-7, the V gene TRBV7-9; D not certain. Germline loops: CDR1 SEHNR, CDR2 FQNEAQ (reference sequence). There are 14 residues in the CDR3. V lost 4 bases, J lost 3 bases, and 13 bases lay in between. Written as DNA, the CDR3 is TGTGCCAGCAGCTCGCATTTTAAGAGCTACGAGCAGTACTTC. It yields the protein CASSSHFKSYEQYF.

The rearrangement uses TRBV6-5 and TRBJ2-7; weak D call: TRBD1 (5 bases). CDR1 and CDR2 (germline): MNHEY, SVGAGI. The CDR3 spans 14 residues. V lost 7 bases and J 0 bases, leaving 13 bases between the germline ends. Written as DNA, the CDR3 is TGTGCCAGCACCCTAGGGGATAGCTCCTACGAGCAGTACTTC. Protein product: CASTLGDSSYEQYF.

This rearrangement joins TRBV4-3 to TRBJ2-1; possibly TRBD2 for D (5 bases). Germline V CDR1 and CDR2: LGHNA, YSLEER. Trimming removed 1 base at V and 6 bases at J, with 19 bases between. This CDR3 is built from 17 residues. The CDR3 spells CASSQVRFMRATNEQFF. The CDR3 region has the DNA TGCGCCAGCAGCCAAGTGCGGTTTATGAGGGCGACCAATGAGCAGTTCTTC.

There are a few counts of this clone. CDR3 sequence: CASRMGQANEQFF. The CDR3 DNA reads TGTGCCAGCAGGATGGGGCAGGCCAATGAGCAGTTCTTC. The V gene is TRBV25-1, the J gene TRBJ2-1; a weak D match, TRBD1 (5 bases). Trimming took 6 bases from V and 6 from J, leaving 12 bases between them. This CDR3 spans 13 amino acids. Germline CDR1 and CDR2: MGHDK and SYGVNS.

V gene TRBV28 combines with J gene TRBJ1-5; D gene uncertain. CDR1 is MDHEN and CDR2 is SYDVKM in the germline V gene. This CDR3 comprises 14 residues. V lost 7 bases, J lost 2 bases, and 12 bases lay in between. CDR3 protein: CASIVQRGNQPQHF. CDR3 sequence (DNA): TGTGCCAGCATCGTACAGCGGGGCAATCAGCCCCAGCATTTT.

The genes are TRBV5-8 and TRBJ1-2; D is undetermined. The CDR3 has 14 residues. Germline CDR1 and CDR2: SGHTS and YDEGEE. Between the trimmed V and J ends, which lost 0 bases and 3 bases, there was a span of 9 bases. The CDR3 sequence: CASSLALLYYGYTF. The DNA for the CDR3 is TGTGCCAGCAGCTTGGCCTTGCTTTACTATGGCTACACCTTC. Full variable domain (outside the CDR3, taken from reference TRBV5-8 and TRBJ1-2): EAGVTQSPTHLIKTRGQQATLRCSPISGHTSVYWYQQALGLGLQFLLWYDEGEERNRGNFPPRFSGRQFPNYSSELNVNALELEDSALYLCASSLALLYYGYTFGSGTRLTVV.

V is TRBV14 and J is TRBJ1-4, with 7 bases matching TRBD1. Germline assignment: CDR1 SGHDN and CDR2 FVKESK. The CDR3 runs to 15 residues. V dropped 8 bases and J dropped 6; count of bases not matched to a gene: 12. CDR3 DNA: TGTGCCAGCTCGACAGGGACCTTCGGGTATGAAAAACTGTTTTTT. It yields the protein CASSTGTFGYEKLFF.

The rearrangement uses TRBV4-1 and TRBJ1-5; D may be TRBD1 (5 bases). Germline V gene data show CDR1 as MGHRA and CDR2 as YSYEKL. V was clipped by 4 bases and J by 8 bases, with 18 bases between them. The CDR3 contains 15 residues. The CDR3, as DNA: TGCGCCAGCAGCCGATATAGAGGGACCGCGGAGCCCCAGCATTTT. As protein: CASSRYRGTAEPQHF.

CDR3 region: CASSVTGVNEKLFF. DNA for the CDR3: TGTGCCAGTAGTGTGACAGGCGTTAATGAAAAACTGTTTTTT. The chain carries TRBV19 and TRBJ1-4; tentative D call: TRBD1 (6 bases). Trimming left V 5 bases short and J 4 bases short, with 11 bases between. The CDR3 spans 14 residues. CDR1 and CDR2 from the germline V gene are LNHDA and SQIVND (reference sequence).

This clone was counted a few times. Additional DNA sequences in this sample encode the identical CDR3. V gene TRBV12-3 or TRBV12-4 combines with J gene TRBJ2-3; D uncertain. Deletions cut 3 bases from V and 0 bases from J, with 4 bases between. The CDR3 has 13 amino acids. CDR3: CASSFGSTDTQYF. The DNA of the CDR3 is TGTGCCAGCAGTTTCGGGAGCACAGATACGCAGTATTTT.

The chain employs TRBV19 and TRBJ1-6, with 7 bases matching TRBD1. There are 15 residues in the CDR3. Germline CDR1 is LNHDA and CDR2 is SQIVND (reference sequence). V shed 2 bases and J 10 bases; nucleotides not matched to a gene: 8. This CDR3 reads CASSILDRARSPLHF. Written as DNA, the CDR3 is TGTGCCAGTAGTATACTAGACAGGGCACGATCACCCCTCCACTTT.

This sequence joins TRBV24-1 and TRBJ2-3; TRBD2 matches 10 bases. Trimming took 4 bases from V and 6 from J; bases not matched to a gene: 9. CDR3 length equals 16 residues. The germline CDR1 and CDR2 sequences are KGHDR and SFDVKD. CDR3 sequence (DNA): TGTGCCACCAGTGACCGAAACACGACTAGCGGGGATACGCAGTATTTT. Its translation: CATSDRNTTSGDTQYF.

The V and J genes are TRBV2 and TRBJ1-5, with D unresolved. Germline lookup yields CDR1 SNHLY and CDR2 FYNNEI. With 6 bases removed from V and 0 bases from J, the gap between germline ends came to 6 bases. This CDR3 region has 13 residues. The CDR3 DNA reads TGTGCCAGCAGGTTCGATAGCAATCAGCCCCAGCATTTT. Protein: CASRFDSNQPQHF.

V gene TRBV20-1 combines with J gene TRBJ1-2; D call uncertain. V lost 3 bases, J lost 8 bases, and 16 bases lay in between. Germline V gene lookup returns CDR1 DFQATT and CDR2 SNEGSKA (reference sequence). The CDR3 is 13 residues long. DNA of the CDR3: TGCAGTGCTAGTTACACGACTGAGGGAGGCTACACCTTC. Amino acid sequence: CSASYTTEGGYTF.

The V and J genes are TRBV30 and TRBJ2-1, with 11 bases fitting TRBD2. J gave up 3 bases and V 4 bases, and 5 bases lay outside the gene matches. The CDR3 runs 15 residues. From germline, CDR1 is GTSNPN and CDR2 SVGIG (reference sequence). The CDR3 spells CAWTLAGGFYNEQFF. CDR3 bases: TGTGCCTGGACCCTAGCGGGAGGCTTCTACAATGAGCAGTTCTTC. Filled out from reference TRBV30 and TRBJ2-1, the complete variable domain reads SQTIHQWPATLVQPVGSPLSLECTVEGTSNPNLYWYRQAAGRGLQLLFYSVGIGQISSEVPQNLSASRPQDRQFILSSKKLLLSDSGFYLCAWTLAGGFYNEQFFGPGTRLTVL.

The CDR3 sequence is CASSDSDRESNYGYTF. CDR3 DNA sequence: TGTGCCAGCAGCGATTCGGACAGGGAATCTAACTATGGCTACACCTTC. The chain uses TRBV9 and TRBJ1-2; 8 bases fit TRBD1. The ends lost 3 bases at V and 0 bases at J; junction bases unmatched: 7. Germline V gives CDR1 SGDLS, CDR2 YYNGEE. The CDR3 is 16 residues long. The full variable domain, with the rest looked up from reference TRBV9 and TRBJ1-2, is DSGVTQTPKHLITATGQRVTLRCSPRSGDLSVYWYQQSLDQGLQFLIQYYNGEERAKGNILERFSAQQFPDLHSELNLSSLELGDSALYFCASSDSDRESNYGYTFGSGTRLTVV.